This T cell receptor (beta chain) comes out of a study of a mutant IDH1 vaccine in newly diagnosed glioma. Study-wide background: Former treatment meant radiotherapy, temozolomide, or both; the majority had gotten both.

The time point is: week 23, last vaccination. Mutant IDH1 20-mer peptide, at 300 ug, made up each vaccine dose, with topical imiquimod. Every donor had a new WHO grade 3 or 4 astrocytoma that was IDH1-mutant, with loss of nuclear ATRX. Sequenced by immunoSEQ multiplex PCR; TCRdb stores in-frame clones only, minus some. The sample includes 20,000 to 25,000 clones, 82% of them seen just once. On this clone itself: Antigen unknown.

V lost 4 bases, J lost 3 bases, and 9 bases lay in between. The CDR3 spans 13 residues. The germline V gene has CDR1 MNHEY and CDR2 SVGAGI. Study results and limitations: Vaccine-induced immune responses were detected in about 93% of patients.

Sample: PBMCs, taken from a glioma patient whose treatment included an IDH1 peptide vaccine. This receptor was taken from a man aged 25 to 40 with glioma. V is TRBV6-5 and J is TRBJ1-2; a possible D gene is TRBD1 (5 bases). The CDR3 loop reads CASSLPGDYGYTF. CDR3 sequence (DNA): TGTGCCAGCAGTTTACCGGGGGACTATGGCTACACCTTC.